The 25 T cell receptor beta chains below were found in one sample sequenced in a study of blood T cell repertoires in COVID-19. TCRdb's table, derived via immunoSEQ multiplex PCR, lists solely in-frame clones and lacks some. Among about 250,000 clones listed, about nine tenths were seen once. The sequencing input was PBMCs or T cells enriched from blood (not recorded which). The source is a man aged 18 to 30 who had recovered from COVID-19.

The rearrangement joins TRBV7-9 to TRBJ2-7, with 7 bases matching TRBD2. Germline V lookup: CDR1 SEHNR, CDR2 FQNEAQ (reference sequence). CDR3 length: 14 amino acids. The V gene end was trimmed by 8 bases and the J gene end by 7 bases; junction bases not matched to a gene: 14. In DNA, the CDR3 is TGTGCCAGCCGGGTGTCCAGCGGGACCCGGGAGCAGTACTTC. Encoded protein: CASRVSSGTREQYF.

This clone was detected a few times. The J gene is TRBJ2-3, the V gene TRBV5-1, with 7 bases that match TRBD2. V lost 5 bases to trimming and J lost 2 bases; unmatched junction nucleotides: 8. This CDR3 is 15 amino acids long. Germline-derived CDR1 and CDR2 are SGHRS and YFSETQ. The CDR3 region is CASRQSGDITDTQYF. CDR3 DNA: TGCGCCAGCAGGCAGAGCGGGGATATCACAGATACGCAGTATTTT.

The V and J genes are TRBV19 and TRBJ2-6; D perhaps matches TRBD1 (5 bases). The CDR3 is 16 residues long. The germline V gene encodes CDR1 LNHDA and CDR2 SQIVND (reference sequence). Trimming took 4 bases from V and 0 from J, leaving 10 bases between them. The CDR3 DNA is TGTGCCAGTAGTAACACAGGTCGCTCTGGGGCCAACGTCCTGACTTTC. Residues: CASSNTGRSGANVLTF. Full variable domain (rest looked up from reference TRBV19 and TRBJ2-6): DGGITQSPKYLFRKEGQNVTLSCEQNLNHDAMYWYRQDPGQGLRLIYYSQIVNDFQKGDIAEGYSVSREKKESFPLTVTSAQKNPTAFYLCASSNTGRSGANVLTFGAGSRLTVL.

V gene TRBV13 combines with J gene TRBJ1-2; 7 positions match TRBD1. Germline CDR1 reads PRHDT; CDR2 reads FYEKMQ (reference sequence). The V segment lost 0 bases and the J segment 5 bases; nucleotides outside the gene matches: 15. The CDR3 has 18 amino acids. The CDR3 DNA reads TGTGCCAGCAGCTTAGGCCCGGACAGGCCTACACGAACTTATGGCTACACCTTC. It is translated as CASSLGPDRPTRTYGYTF.

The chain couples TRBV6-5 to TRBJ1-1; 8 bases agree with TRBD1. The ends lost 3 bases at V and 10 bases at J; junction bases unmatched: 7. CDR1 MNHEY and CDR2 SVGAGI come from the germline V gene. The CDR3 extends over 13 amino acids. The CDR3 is CASSYSGGAGAFF. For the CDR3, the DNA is TGTGCCAGCAGTTATTCAGGGGGCGCGGGAGCTTTCTTT.

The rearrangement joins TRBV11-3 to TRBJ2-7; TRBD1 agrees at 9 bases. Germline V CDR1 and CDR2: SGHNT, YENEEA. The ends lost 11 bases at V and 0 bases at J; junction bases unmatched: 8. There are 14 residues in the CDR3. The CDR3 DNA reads TGTGCCTCCTCCCCGGGACAGGGCTCCTACGAGCAGTACTTC. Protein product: CASSPGQGSYEQYF.

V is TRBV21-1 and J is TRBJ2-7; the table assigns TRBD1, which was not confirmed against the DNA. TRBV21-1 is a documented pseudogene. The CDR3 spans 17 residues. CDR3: CASSKEGVDREIHEQYF. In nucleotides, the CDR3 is TGTGCCAGCAGCAAAGAGGGGGTGGACAGGGAGATACACGAGCAGTACTTC.

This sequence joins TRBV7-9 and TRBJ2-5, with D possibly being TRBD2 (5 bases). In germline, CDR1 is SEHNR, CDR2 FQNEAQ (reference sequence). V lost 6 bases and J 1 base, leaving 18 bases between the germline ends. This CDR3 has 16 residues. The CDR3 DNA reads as TGTGCCAGCAGTCAATCAGGAGCAGCGGTCCAAGAGACCCAGTACTTC. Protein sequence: CASSQSGAAVQETQYF.

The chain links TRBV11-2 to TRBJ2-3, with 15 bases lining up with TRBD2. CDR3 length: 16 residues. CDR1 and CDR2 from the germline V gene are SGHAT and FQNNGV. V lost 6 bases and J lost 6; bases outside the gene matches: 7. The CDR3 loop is CASRRTSGGVADTQYF. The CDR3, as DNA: TGTGCCAGCAGACGGACTAGCGGGGGGGTGGCCGATACGCAGTATTTT.

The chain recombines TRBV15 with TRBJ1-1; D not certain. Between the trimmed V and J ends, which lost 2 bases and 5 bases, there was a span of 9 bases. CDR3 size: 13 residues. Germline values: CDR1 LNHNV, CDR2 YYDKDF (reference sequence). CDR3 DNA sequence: TGTGCCACCAGCAGAAAAGGCGGAACTGAAGCTTTCTTT. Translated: CATSRKGGTEAFF. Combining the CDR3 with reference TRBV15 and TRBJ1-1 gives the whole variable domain DAMVIQNPRYQVTQFGKPVTLSCSQTLNHNVMYWYQQKSSQAPKLLFHYYDKDFNNEADTPDNFQSRRPNTSFCFLDIRSPGLGDTAMYLCATSRKGGTEAFFGQGTRLTVV.

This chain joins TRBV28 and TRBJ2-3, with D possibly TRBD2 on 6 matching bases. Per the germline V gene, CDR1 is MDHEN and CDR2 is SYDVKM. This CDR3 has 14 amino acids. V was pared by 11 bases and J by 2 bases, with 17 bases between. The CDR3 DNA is TGTGCCGCCCACGGGGGAGGCCACACAGATACGCAGTATTTT. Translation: CAAHGGGHTDTQYF.

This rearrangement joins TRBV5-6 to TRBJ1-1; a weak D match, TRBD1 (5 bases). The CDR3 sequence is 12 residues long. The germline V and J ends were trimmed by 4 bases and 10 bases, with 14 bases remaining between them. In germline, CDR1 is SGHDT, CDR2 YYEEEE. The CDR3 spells CASSPWGGRAFF. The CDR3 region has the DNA TGTGCCAGCAGCCCGTGGGGGGGTAGAGCTTTCTTT.

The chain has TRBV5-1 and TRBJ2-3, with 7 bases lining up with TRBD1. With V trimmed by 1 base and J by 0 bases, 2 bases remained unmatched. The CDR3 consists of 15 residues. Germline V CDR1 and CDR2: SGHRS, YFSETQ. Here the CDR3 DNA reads TGCGCCAGCAGCTTGACAGGGGAAAGCACAGATACGCAGTATTTT. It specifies CASSLTGESTDTQYF.

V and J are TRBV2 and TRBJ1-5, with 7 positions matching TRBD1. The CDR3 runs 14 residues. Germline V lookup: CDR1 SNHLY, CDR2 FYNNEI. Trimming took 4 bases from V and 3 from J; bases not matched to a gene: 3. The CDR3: CASSVGGINQPQHF. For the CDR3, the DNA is TGTGCCAGCAGTGTAGGGGGCATCAATCAGCCCCAGCATTTT.

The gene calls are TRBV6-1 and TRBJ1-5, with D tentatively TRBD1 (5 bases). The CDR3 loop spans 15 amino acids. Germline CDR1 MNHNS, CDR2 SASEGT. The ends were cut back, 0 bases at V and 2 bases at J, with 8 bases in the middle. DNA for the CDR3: TGTGCCAGCAGTGAAGCGCCCAGGGGCAATCAGCCCCAGCATTTT. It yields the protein CASSEAPRGNQPQHF.

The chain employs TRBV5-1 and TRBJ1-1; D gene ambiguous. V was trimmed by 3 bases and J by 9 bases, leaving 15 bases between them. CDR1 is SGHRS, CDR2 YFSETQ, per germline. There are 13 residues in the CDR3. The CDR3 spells CASSSRSPNKAFF. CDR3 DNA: TGCGCCAGCAGCTCCCGGAGCCCAAATAAAGCTTTCTTT.

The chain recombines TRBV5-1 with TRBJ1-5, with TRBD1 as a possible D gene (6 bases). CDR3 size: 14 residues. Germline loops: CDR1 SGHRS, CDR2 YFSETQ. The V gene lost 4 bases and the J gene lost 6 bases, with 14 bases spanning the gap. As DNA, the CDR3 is TGCGCCAGCAGCCCGGCGACAGGCGGTCAGCCCCAGCATTTT. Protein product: CASSPATGGQPQHF.

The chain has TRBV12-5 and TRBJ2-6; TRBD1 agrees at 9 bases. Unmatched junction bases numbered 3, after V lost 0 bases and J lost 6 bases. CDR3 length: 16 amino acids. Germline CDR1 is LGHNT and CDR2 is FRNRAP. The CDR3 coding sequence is TGTGCTAGTGGTTTGGTTACAGGGGGCCCGGCCAACGTCCTGACTTTC. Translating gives CASGLVTGGPANVLTF.

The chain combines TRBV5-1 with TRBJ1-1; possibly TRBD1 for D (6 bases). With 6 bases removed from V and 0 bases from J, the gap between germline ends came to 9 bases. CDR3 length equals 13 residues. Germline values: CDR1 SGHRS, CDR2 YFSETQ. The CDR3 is CASTGQMNTEAFF. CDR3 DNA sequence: TGCGCCAGCACGGGACAAATGAACACTGAAGCTTTCTTT.

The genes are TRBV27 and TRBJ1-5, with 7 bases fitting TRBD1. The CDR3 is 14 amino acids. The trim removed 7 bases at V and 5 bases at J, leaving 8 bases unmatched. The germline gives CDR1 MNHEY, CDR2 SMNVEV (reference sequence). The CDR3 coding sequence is TGTGCCAGCAAGGTGACAGGGAAGTATCAGCCCCAGCATTTT. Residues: CASKVTGKYQPQHF.

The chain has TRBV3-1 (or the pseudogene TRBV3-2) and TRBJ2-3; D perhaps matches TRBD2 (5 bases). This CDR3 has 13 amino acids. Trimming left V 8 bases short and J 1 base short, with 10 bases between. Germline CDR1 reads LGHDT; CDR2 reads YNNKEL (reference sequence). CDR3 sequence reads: CASLVRGTDTQYF. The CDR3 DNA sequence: TGTGCCAGCTTGGTGAGGGGCACAGATACGCAGTATTTT.

The CDR3 loop reads CASSPGGAEETQYF. The CDR3 DNA follows: TGTGCCAGCAGCCCAGGTGGCGCCGAAGAGACCCAGTACTTC. The rearrangement links TRBV7-2 to TRBJ2-5; unclear D gene. Between the trimmed V and J ends, which lost 5 bases and 3 bases, there was a span of 13 bases. This CDR3 region has 14 residues. From germline, CDR1 is SGHTA and CDR2 FQGNSA.

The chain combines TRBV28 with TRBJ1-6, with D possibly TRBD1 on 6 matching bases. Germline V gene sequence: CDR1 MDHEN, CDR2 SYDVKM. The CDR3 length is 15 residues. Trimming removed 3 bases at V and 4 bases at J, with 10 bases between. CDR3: CASSLGGQYNSPLHF. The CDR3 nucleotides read TGTGCCAGCAGTTTGGGCGGACAGTATAATTCACCCCTCCACTTT. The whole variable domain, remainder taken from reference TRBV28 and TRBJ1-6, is DVKVTQSSRYLVKRTGEKVFLECVQDMDHENMFWYRQDPGLGLRLIYFSYDVKMKEKGDIPEGYSVSREKKERFSLILESASTNQTSMYLCASSLGGQYNSPLHFGNGTRLTVT.

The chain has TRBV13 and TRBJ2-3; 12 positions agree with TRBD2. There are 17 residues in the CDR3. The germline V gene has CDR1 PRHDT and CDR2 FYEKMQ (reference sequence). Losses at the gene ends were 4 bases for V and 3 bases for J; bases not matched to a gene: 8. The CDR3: CASSSGLAGSTTDTQYF. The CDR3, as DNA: TGTGCCAGCAGCTCGGGACTAGCGGGTAGTACGACAGATACGCAGTATTTT.

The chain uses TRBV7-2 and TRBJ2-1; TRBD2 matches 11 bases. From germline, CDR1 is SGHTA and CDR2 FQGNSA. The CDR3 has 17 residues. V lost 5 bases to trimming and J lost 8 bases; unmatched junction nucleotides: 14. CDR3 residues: CASSASSGGTPRYEQFF. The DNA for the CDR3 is TGTGCCAGCAGCGCTTCTAGCGGGGGGACTCCCAGGTATGAGCAGTTCTTC.